Below, 2 T cell receptor beta chains from the same sample are listed, as sequenced in a study of cytomegalovirus exposure and HLA in healthy donors. PCR employed 60 Vbeta and 13 Jbeta primers. Method: immunoSEQ multiplex PCR; TCRdb's copy keeps in-frame clones and lacks some. The sample table sets out approximately 120,000 clones. Material for sequencing was PBMCs. These TCRs come from a man aged 35 to 55 in good health and CMV-seronegative.

This chain links TRBV5-1 with TRBJ2-4, with 11 bases fitting TRBD1. The CDR3 covers 19 residues. J was trimmed by 1 base and V by 1 base; bases with no gene match: 10. Germline V lookup: CDR1 SGHRS, CDR2 YFSETQ. Here the CDR3 reads CASSLSWTGGNLAKNIQYF. CDR3 DNA sequence: TGCGCCAGCAGCTTGTCTTGGACAGGGGGCAATTTGGCCAAAAACATTCAGTACTTC.

This chain uses TRBV5-4 with TRBJ2-1, with 11 positions matching TRBD1. The germline CDR1 and CDR2 sequences are SGHNT and YYREEE (reference sequence). The junction had 9 bases not matched to a gene; V was cut back by 4 bases and J by 9 bases. The CDR3 totals 15 residues. DNA for the CDR3: TGTGCCAGCAGCCCGGACAGGGGGCATCGGGGTGAGCAGTTCTTC. It translates to CASSPDRGHRGEQFF.